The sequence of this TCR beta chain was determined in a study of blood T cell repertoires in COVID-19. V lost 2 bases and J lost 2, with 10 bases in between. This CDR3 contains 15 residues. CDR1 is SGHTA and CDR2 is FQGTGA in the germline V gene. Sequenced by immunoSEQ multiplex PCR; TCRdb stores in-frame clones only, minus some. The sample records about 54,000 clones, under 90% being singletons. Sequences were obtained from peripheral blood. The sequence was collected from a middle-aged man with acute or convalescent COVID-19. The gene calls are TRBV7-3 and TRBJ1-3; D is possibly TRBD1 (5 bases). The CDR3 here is CASSLGRAAGNTIYF. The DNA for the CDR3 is TGTGCCAGCAGCTTAGGCAGGGCGGCTGGAAACACCATATATTTT.